Sequencing of this T cell receptor (beta chain) was carried out in a study of CDR3 diversity in severe acne. With V trimmed by 4 bases and J by 7 bases, 6 bases remained unmatched. This CDR3 is built from 14 residues. TCRdb recomputed calls from the PCR reads with MiXCR, one row per CDR3 protein. The sample lists over 70,000 distinct CDR3 sequences; 50% to 65% were seen once. This clonotype was observed many times. The rearrangement uses TRBV12-3 or TRBV12-4 and TRBJ1-4, with 7 bases identical to TRBD1. The receptor was derived from a male donor in good health, without acne. Sequencing was performed on blood. The CDR3 spells CASSSGQSAEKLFF. In DNA form, the CDR3 reads TGTGCCAGCAGTTCGGGACAGTCGGCTGAAAAACTGTTTTTT.